The clone carrying this T cell receptor beta chain has just a few counts. Its antigen is as yet unknown. CDR3 length: 15 residues. Germline assignment: CDR1 GTSNPN and CDR2 SVGIG (reference sequence). The ends were cut back, 5 bases at V and 1 base at J, with 15 bases in the middle. The data were obtained in a study of beta chain features in type 1 diabetes. Study results and caveats: Shorter TCRB CDR3s, moderately but significantly so, were found in Type 1 diabetes patients in all four CD4+ subsets. When VDJ junctions were examined, type 1 diabetes patients showed fewer insertions and more deletions.

One heparinised blood draw, averaging about 120 mL, came from each donor. Via the markers CD45RO/CCR7/CD25/CD127/CD95/CD27, stem cell-like memory, regulatory, central memory and naive CD4+ cells were sorted. Sorted populations were all over 98% pure. Every bit of the isolated RNA underwent reverse transcription, so sequencing read expressed TCRB transcripts. Generated by immunoSEQ multiplex PCR, the TCRdb table keeps only in-frame clones and is missing some. Among nearly 700,000 clones listed, under 15% were seen once. Sequences were obtained from naive CD4+ T cells from blood. The TCR comes from a man between 18 and 29 years old with type 1 diabetes. The rearrangement links TRBV30 to TRBJ2-1; D perhaps matches TRBD1 (6 bases). The CDR3: CAWGGQGSSYNEQFF. In DNA, the CDR3 is TGTGCCTGGGGGGGCCAGGGGTCGTCCTACAATGAGCAGTTCTTC.